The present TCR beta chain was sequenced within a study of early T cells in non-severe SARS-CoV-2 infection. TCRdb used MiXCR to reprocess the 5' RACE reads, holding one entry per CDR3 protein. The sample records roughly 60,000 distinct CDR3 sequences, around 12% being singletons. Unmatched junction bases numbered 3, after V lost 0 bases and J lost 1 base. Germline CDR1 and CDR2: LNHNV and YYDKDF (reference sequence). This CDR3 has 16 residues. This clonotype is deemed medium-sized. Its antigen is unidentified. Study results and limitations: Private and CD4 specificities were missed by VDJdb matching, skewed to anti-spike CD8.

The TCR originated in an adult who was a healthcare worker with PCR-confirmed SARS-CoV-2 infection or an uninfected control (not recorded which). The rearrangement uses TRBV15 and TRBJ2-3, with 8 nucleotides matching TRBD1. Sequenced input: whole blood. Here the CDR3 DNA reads TGTGCCACCAGCAGAGATCCGGGACAGGGCACAGATACGCAGTATTTT. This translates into CATSRDPGQGTDTQYF.